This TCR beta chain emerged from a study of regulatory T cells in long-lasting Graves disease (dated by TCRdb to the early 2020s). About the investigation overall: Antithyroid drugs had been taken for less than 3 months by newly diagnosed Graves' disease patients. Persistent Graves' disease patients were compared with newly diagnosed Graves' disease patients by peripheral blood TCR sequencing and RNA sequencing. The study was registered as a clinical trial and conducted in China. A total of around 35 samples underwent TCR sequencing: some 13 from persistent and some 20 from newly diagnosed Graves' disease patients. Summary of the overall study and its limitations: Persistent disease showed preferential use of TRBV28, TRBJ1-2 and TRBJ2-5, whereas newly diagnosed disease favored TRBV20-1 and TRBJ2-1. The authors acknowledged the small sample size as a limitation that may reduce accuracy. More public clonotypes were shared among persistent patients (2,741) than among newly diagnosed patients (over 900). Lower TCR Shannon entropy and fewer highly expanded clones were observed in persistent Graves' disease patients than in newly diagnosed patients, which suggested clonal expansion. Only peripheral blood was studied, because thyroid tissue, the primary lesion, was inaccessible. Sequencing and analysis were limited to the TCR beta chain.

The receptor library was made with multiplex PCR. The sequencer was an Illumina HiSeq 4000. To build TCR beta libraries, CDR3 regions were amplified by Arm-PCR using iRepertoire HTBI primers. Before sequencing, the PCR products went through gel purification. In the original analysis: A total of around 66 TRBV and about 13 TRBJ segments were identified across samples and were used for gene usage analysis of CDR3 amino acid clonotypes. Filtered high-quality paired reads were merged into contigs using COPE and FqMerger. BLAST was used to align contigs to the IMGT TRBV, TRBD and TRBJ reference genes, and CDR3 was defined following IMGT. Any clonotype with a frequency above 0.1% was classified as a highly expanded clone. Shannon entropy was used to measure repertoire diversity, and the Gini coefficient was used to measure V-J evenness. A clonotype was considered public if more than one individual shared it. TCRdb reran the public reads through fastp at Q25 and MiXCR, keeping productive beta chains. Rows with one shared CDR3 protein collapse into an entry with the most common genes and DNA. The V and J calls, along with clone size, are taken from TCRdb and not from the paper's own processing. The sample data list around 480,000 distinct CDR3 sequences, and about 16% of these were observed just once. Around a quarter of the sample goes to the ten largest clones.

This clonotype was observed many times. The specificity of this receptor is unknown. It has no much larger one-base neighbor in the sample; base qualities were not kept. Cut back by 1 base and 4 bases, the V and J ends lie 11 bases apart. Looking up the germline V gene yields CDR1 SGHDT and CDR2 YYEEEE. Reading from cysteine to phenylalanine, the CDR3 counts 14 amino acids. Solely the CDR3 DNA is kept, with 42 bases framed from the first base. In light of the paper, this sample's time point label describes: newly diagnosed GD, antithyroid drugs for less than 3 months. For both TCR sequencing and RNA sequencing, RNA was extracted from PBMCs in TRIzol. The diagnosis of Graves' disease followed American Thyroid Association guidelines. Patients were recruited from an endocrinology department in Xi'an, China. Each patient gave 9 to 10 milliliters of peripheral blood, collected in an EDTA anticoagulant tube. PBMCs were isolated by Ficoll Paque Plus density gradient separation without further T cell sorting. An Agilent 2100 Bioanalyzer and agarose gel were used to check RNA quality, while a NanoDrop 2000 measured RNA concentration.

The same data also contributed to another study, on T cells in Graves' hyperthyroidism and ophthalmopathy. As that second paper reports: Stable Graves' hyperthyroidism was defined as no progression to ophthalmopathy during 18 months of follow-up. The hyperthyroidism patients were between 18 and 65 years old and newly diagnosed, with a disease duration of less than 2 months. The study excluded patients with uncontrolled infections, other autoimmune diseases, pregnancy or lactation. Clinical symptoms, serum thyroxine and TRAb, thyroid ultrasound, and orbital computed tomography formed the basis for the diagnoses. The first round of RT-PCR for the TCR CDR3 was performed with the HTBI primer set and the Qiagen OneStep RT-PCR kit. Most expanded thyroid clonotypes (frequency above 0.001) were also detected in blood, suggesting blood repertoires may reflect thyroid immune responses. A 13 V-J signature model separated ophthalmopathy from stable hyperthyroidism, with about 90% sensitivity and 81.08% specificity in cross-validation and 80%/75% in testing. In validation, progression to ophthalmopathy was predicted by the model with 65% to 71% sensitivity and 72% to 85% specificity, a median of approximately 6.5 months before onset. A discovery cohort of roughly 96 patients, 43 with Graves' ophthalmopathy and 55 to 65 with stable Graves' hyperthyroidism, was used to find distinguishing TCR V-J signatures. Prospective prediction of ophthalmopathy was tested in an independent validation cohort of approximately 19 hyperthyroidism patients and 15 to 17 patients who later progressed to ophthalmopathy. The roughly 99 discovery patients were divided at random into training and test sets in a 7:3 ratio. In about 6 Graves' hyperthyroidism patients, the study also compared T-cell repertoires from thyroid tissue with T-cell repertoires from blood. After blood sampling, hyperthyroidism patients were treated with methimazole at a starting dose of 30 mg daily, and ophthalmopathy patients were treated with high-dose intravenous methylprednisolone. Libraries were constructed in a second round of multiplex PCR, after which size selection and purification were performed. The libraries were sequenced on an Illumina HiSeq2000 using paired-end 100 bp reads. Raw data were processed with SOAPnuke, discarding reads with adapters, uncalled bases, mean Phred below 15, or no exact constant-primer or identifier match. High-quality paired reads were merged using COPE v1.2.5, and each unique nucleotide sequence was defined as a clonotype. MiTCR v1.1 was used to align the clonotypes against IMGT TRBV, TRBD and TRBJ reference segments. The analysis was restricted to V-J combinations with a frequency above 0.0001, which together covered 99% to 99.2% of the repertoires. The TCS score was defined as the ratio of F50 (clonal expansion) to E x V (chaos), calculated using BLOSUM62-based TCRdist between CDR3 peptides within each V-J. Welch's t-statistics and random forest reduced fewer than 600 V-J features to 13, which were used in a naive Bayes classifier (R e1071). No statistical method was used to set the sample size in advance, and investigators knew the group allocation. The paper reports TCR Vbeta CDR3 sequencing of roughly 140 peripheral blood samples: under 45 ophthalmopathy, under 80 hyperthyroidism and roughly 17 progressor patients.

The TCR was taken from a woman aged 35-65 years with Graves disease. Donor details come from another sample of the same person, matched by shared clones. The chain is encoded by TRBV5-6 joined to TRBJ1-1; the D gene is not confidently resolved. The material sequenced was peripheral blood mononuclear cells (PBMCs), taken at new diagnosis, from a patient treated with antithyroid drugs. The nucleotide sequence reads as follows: TGTGCCAGCAGCTTGATGGGTTTAGCCACTGAAGCTTTCTTT. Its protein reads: CASSLMGLATEAFF.